This T cell receptor (beta chain) was sequenced in a study of T cell responses to AZD1222 COVID-19 vaccine listed by TCRdb under 2021. In terms of the full investigation: AZD1222 recipients whose second dose came at about 4 weeks and those whose second dose came at about 12 weeks were combined into one group, since spike-specific TCR depth and breadth did not differ between the two schedules. Trial participants were enrolled into age subgroups of 18-55, 56-69 and 70-plus years, which contained about 150, 28 and 57 TCR-sequenced participants, respectively. TCR sequencing was performed for some 250 trial participants, of whom 207 were given two doses of AZD1222 and around 26 were given two doses of MenACWY control vaccine.

In regard to this clone: Its antigen specificity is not known. Per-base qualities were not stored, and no clone one base away is much larger.

The germline V gene specifies WSHSY as CDR1 and SAAADI as CDR2. Reading from cysteine to phenylalanine, the CDR3 counts 13 amino acids. Only the CDR3 part of the read is kept: 39 bases, read in frame from the first base. Trimming accounts for 6 bases at V and 11 bases at J, while the number of junction bases matched to no gene is 10. The CDR3 regions of human TCRbeta chains were analyzed by immunosequencing. As for the authors' bioinformatics: TCRs in the repertoires were compared against a reference library of SARS-CoV-2-specific TCRs that had been generated with the MIRA antigen-specificity platform. Breadth meant the fraction of unique TCRs that were SARS-CoV-2-associated, whereas depth meant the fraction of total T cells that were SARS-CoV-2-associated. Using the MIRA data, each spike-specific TCR was mapped to the spike region that the TCR reacts to and placed in a CD4 or CD8 class. Log10-transformed breadth and depth values were compared by one-way ANOVA with Sidak's multiple comparisons tests. Imported from immuneACCESS, the table was reduced by TCRdb to in-frame sequences with V and J called. These copies leave out some clones; in studies compared against another copy, an unresolved V gene accounts for under half, and the cause of the remainder is not known. The D gene and trimming were derived from the DNA, and the V and J assignments and clone size from that table. The sample table shows about 120,000 clones, and 88% are seen once. Around 3.5% of the sample is taken by the ten largest.

The time point tag for this specimen amounts to: baseline before first vaccination. The vaccinee samples were drawn from two UK trials, COV001 and COV002, one of which was a single-blind randomized controlled phase 2/3 trial testing AZD1222 (ChAdOx1 nCoV-19) in healthy adults. Trial participant PBMC samples were collected at day 0 and day 28 after the second dose for TCRbeta chain sequencing. Here is what the overall study found, with its caveats: Epitopes outside the regions mutated in the B.1.351 and B.1.1.7 variants were reportedly recognized by nearly half of the unique spike-specific TCRs. The 56-69-year group was small, and its depth increase did not reach significance, likely because of low power. Participants were mostly white British and included more females than males, and it was suggested by the authors that clonal diversity may have been underestimated. Because no day 14 peak-response samples were available, the repertoires could be characterized only after the peak T cell response. Conclusions about previously exposed vaccinees were limited because only six AZD1222 recipients were SARS-CoV-2 seropositive at baseline. The whole spike protein was spanned by vaccine-associated CD4 TCRs, and dominant responses were seen in regions 160-218 and 743-854. Spike-specific TCR breadth and depth rose significantly after two AZD1222 doses compared with day 0 and with MenACWY recipients.

The rearrangement combines TRBV10-2 with TRBJ1-1, with 9 bases matching TRBD1. Sequences were derived from peripheral blood, sampled on day 0 of AZD1222 vaccination. The clonotype was recovered from an adult in good health. Here is the DNA: TGCGCCAGCAGCATACAGGGGGCGGGCTCCGCTTTCTTT. It translates as CASSIQGAGSAFF.